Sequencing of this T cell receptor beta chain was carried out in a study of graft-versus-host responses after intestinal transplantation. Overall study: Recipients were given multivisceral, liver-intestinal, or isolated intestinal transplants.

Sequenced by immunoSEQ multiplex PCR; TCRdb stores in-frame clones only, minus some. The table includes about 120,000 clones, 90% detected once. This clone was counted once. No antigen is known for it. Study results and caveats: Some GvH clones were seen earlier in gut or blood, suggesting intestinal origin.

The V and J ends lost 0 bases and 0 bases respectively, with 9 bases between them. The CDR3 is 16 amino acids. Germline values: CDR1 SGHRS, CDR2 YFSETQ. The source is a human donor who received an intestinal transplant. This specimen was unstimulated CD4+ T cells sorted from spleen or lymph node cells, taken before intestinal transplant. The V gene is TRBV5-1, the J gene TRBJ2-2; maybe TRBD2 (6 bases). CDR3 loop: CASSLEPGANTGELFF. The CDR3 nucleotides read TGCGCCAGCAGCTTGGAGCCGGGGGCGAACACCGGGGAGCTGTTTTTT.